The entry that follows covers one T cell receptor beta chain sequence. 13 Jbeta primers and 60 Vbeta primers were used for the PCR. The protocol was immunoSEQ multiplex PCR, while the TCRdb copy is restricted to in-frame clones and leaves out a portion. Of about 99,000 clones in the sample, 60% to 80% are singletons; the top ten hold 5.8%. The sample comes from a study of cytomegalovirus exposure and HLA in healthy donors. Per germline, CDR1 SNHLY and CDR2 FYNNEI. V lost 6 bases to trimming and J lost 5 bases, with 9 bases between them. CDR3 length: 12 amino acids. What was sequenced was PBMCs. The source of this sequence is a man aged 60-69 years in good health and CMV-seropositive. This chain uses TRBV2 with TRBJ2-3; tentatively, D is TRBD1 (6 bases). The CDR3 DNA reads as TGTGCCAGCAGGGGGGCCGGAGATACGCAGTATTTT. Its translation: CASRGAGDTQYF.